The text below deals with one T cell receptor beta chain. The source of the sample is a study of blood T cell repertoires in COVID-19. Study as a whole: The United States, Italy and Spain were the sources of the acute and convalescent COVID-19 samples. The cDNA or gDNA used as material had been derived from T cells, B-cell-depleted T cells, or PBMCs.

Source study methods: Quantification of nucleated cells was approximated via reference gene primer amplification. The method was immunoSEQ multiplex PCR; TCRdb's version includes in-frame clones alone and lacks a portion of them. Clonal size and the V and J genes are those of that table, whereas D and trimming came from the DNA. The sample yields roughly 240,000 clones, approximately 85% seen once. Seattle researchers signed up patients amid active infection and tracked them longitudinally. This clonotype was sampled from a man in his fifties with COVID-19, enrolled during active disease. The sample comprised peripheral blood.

CDR3 in amino acids: CAIRGRTGGYEQYF. CDR3 sequence (DNA): TGTGCCATAAGGGGCAGAACAGGGGGCTACGAGCAGTACTTC. The V and J genes are TRBV2 and TRBJ2-7; TRBD1 matches 8 bases. This CDR3 region has 14 residues. Germline loops: CDR1 SNHLY, CDR2 FYNNEI. J gave up 3 bases and V 10 bases, and 11 bases lay outside the gene matches.